The 15 T cell receptor beta chains below come from one sample, sequenced in a study of OX40 agonist ivuxolimab in advanced cancers. Method: immunoSEQ multiplex PCR; TCRdb's copy keeps in-frame clones and lacks some. This sample carries some 58,000 clones, more than 85% of them seen once, and the ten largest clones take 0.76%. Sequencing used CD4+ or CD8+ T cells sorted from blood, obtained in a trial of the OX40 agonist ivuxolimab. Every receptor here comes from an adult with an advanced solid tumor such as melanoma, head and neck, liver or kidney cancer.

The genes are TRBV5-1 and TRBJ2-7; D remains ambiguous. Trimming stripped 0 bases from V and 6 bases from J, with 7 bases between. This CDR3 contains 12 residues. CDR1 is SGHRS and CDR2 is YFSETQ in the germline V gene. CDR3 DNA sequence: TGCGCCAGCAGCTTGGAAGTTGGCGAGCAGTACTTC. This sequence encodes CASSLEVGEQYF.

This chain connects TRBV6-5 to TRBJ2-2; D may match TRBD1 or TRBD2 (6 bases each). The germline V and J ends were trimmed by 6 bases and 5 bases, with 10 bases remaining between them. This CDR3 has 13 amino acids. Germline V gives CDR1 MNHEY, CDR2 SVGAGI. The CDR3 DNA follows: TGTGCCAGCAGGATAGGGGGGACCGGGGAGCTGTTTTTT. This translates into CASRIGGTGELFF.

The rearrangement links TRBV4-2 to TRBJ1-1; maybe TRBD1 (6 bases). This CDR3 contains 15 residues. V was cut by 0 bases and J by 5 bases, with 13 bases left in between. CDR1 and CDR2 (germline): LGHNA, YNFKEQ. Here the CDR3 reads CASSQDGGAQTEAFF. For the CDR3, the DNA is TGTGCCAGCAGCCAAGATGGGGGGGCGCAAACTGAAGCTTTCTTT.

The V gene is TRBV9, the J gene TRBJ2-1, with a tentative D call TRBD2 (5 bases). CDR1 and CDR2 (germline): SGDLS, YYNGEE. This CDR3 is 13 amino acids long. Trimming shortened V by 2 bases and J by 9 bases, and 12 bases separated the two germline ends. The CDR3 here is CASSVSSSGEQFF. The CDR3 DNA reads TGTGCCAGCAGCGTCTCTAGCTCGGGTGAGCAGTTCTTC.

For this clone: Other DNA sequences in this sample translate to the same CDR3. The chain links TRBV13 to TRBJ2-3; 9 nucleotides match TRBD2. V lost 2 bases and J lost 5; bases outside the gene matches: 8. The CDR3 runs 16 residues. Germline-derived CDR1 and CDR2 are PRHDT and FYEKMQ (reference sequence). The CDR3, as DNA: TGTGCCAGCAGCTTATTCAGAGCGGGGGGAGGAGATACGCAGTATTTT. Translating gives CASSLFRAGGGDTQYF.

This clone is labeled as medium-sized. The V gene is TRBV7-3, the J gene TRBJ2-2; no clear D gene. Germline V CDR1 and CDR2: SGHTA, FQGTGA. The V gene lost 3 bases and the J gene lost 2 bases, with 10 bases spanning the gap. This CDR3 has 15 residues. The CDR3 here is CASSFHSRNTGELFF. DNA for the CDR3: TGTGCCAGCAGCTTTCACTCACGCAACACCGGGGAGCTGTTTTTT.

The chain has TRBV5-6 and TRBJ2-1; D may be TRBD1 or TRBD2 (7 bases each). This CDR3 is 14 amino acids long. The germline V gene has CDR1 SGHDT and CDR2 YYEEEE. The ends were cut back, 4 bases at V and 5 bases at J, with 13 bases in the middle. CDR3 DNA sequence: TGTGCCAGCAGCGACAGCGGGACAGACAATGAGCAGTTCTTC. It specifies CASSDSGTDNEQFF.

In this sample, this clone turned up once. The chain couples TRBV18 to TRBJ2-3; 7 bases are a match to TRBD1. Germline CDR1 KGHSH, CDR2 LQKENI. CDR3 length equals 15 residues. V lost 6 bases, J lost 0 bases, and 6 bases stayed unmatched. CDR3 sequence reads: CASSPGTASTDTQYF. Here the CDR3 DNA reads TGTGCCAGCTCCCCAGGGACAGCTAGCACAGATACGCAGTATTTT.

This chain links TRBV28 with TRBJ2-3; 10 nucleotides agree with TRBD1. J lost 3 bases, V lost 4 bases, and 4 bases had no gene match. Germline CDR1 reads MDHEN; CDR2 reads SYDVKM. The CDR3 loop spans 15 amino acids. CDR3 loop: CASSSPGQGTDTQYF. DNA for the CDR3: TGTGCCAGCAGTTCACCGGGACAGGGGACAGATACGCAGTATTTT.

The rearrangement uses TRBV27 and TRBJ2-5; perhaps D is TRBD1 or TRBD2 (5 bases each). Germline V gene sequence: CDR1 MNHEY, CDR2 SMNVEV (reference sequence). Trimming took off 10 bases at V and 0 bases at J, with 9 bases between the two ends. The CDR3 contains 12 residues. The CDR3 protein is CATGTNQETQYF. CDR3 DNA sequence: TGTGCCACCGGGACGAACCAAGAGACCCAGTACTTC.

The chain recombines TRBV9 with TRBJ2-3; 9 bases are shared with TRBD2. The V segment lost 6 bases and the J segment 2 bases; nucleotides outside the gene matches: 7. The CDR3 is made up of 15 amino acids. Looked up from germline, CDR1 is SGDLS and CDR2 is YYNGEE. The CDR3 DNA is TGTGCCAGCACGGCGACTAGCGGCCCCACAGATACGCAGTATTTT. Its translation is CASTATSGPTDTQYF.

The chain couples TRBV2 to TRBJ1-1, with TRBD1 matching over 9 bases. V shed 6 bases, J shed 5 bases, and the junction held 7 bases outside the gene matches. Germline V lookup: CDR1 SNHLY, CDR2 FYNNEI. The CDR3 length is 14 residues. This chain's CDR3 is CASRAGTGRTEAFF. The CDR3 bases are TGTGCCAGCAGGGCCGGGACAGGGAGGACTGAAGCTTTCTTT.

This chain connects TRBV5-5 to TRBJ2-6, with no clear D. The V end was cut by 4 bases, the J end by 6 bases, with 5 bases between. This CDR3 contains 12 residues. In germline, CDR1 is SGHKS, CDR2 YYEKEE (reference sequence). CDR3: CASSLKANVLTF. In nucleotides, the CDR3 is TGTGCCAGCAGCCTGAAGGCCAACGTCCTGACTTTC.

The chain employs TRBV5-1 and TRBJ1-1; the match to TRBD1 covers 8 bases. The CDR3 contains 13 residues. Germline assignment: CDR1 SGHRS and CDR2 YFSETQ. The V segment lost 3 bases and the J segment 8 bases; nucleotides outside the gene matches: 6. The CDR3, as DNA: TGCGCCAGCAGCTCCGCAGGGGACAGGGAAGCTTTCTTT. It translates to CASSSAGDREAFF.

The J gene is TRBJ1-1, the V gene TRBV30; D is ambiguous. Trimming removed 3 bases from V and 6 bases from J, with 8 bases in between. Germline CDR1 is GTSNPN and CDR2 is SVGIG (reference sequence). This CDR3 comprises 11 residues. DNA for the CDR3: TGTGCCTGGAGGAATTGGGCTGAAGCTTTCTTT. It encodes CAWRNWAEAFF.